These T cell receptor beta chains were read from a single sample in a study of blood T cells in healthy people across ages. TCRdb re-analysed the 5' RACE reads in MiXCR, keeping a single row per CDR3 protein. The profile covers about 930,000 distinct CDR3 sequences, with almost 30% appearing a single time and roughly a tenth taken by the ten largest. A further study also used this sample, focusing on T cells of mothers and their children.

The material sequenced was blood. Receptors were obtained from a woman in her thirties or forties in good health. Both conserved end residues are part of each CDR3. D genes are given only for firm matches. Rows may omit the clone size; those that give it use once, few, many or a size class.

d_gene	abundance	j_gene	v_gene	CDR3nt	CDR3aa
TRBD1	many	TRBJ2-7	TRBV4-1	TGCGCCAGCAGCCAAGTACTTCTCCGGGACAGGGGATACGAGCAGTACTTC	CASSQVLLRDRGYEQYF
-	few	TRBJ1-5	TRBV9	TGTGCCAGCAGCGTAGCATATCGGGAGGGGTCCGTCAATCAGCCCCAGCATTTT	CASSVAYREGSVNQPQHF
-	few	TRBJ1-2	TRBV11-2	TGTGCCAGCACCTTAGGGCCCTACAACTATGGCTACACCTTC	CASTLGPYNYGYTF
-	many	TRBJ2-5	TRBV29-1	TGCAGCGTCCGGACCTTGACCCAAGAGACCCAGTACTTC	CSVRTLTQETQYF
TRBD1	many	TRBJ2-6	TRBV7-2	TGTGCCAGCAGACCTAGGACAGGGGTCTCTGGGGCCAACGTCCTGACTTTC	CASRPRTGVSGANVLTF
-	-	TRBJ2-3	TRBV20-1	TGCAGTGCTCGTACACGGCTTAGCACAGATACGCAGTATTTT	CSARTRLSTDTQYF
-	many	TRBJ2-3	TRBV12-3/TRBV12-4	TGTGCCAGCGGGCTCGAGGCGCCAACCGGGGAGTATTTT	CASGLEAPTGEYF
-	-	TRBJ2-1	TRBV5-1	TGCGCCAGCAGGCTGGGGGGGGCGTCGAGCAATGAGCAGTTCTTC	CASRLGGASSNEQFF
TRBD2	many	TRBJ2-5	TRBV12-3/TRBV12-4	TGTGCCAGCAGTTTAGGACACGGGAGGGAGACCCAGTACTTC	CASSLGHGRETQYF
TRBD1	few	TRBJ2-1	TRBV19	TGTGCCAGTAGTATAGAGACAGGGGTAGGCACATTCAATGAGCAGTTCTTC	CASSIETGVGTFNEQFF
-	-	TRBJ2-7	TRBV6-6	TGTGCCACCCAGGAGTCATTCTACGAGCAGTACTTC	CATQESFYEQYF
-	few	TRBJ1-5	TRBV30	TGTGCCTGGAGTGTAGAGGCTAATCAGCCCCAGCATTTT	CAWSVEANQPQHF
-	-	TRBJ1-1	TRBV20-1	TGCAGTGCTAGAAACTTCAACACTGAAGCTTTCTTT	CSARNFNTEAFF
TRBD2	-	TRBJ2-3	TRBV7-2	TGTGCCAGCAGCTTTAGACTAGCGGGAGGTACAGATACGCAGTATTTT	CASSFRLAGGTDTQYF
-	-	TRBJ2-1	TRBV11-2	TGTGCCAGCAGCCCGGACCGGACTTTGGAGTTCTTC	CASSPDRTLEFF
-	-	TRBJ1-2	TRBV20-1	TGCAGTGCTGGCCTCCAGGCCGCCCGGCAGGGCTACACCTTC	CSAGLQAARQGYTF
-	-	TRBJ2-5	TRBV12-3/TRBV12-4	TGTGCCAGCAGTTTCGACGGGGGTTCTTTCAATGAGCAGTACTTC	CASSFDGGSFNEQYF
TRBD1	-	TRBJ2-1	TRBV7-2	TGTGCCAGCAGCAAAACAGGGGTTGCTTCCTACAATGAGCAGTTCTTC	CASSKTGVASYNEQFF
-	few	TRBJ2-1	TRBV20-1	TGCAGTGCTAGGGTACTAGGCTTGGAGCAGTTCTTC	CSARVLGLEQFF
-	many	TRBJ1-5	TRBV7-2	TGTGCCAGCAGCTTTTGGGGGCGCGGGAGCAATCAGCCCCAGCATTTT	CASSFWGRGSNQPQHF
TRBD2	-	TRBJ2-3	TRBV29-1	TGCAGCGTGGGGCAGACTAGCCGGGGCACAGATACGCAGTATTTT	CSVGQTSRGTDTQYF
-	few	TRBJ2-5	TRBV11-2	TGTGCCAGCAGCGGAGGGGTTTTGGTGGAGACCCAGTACTTC	CASSGGVLVETQYF
-	-	TRBJ1-5	TRBV10-2	TGCGCCAGCAGCGACCCAGGGACTGTCAATCAGCCCCAGCATTTT	CASSDPGTVNQPQHF
-	few	TRBJ2-7	TRBV5-6	TGTGCCAGCAGCTTGGCCTCGTCCGACGAGCAGTACTTC	CASSLASSDEQYF
-	-	TRBJ2-5	TRBV7-2	TGTGCCAGCAGCAAACGGGCCAGACTGCTACAAGAGACCCAGTACTTC	CASSKRARLLQETQYF
-	-	TRBJ2-7	TRBV3-1	TGTGCCTGCAGCCAATCGCAGGGACCCTACGAGCAGTACTTC	CACSQSQGPYEQYF
-	few	TRBJ2-1	TRBV27	TGTGCCAGCAGTATTGACTTTAATGAGCAGTTCTTC	CASSIDFNEQFF
-	-	TRBJ1-5	TRBV15	TGTGCCACCAGCAGAGGCCAGGGCGAAGGCAATCAGCCCCAGCATTTT	CATSRGQGEGNQPQHF
TRBD2	-	TRBJ2-1	TRBV3-1	TGTGCCAGCAGCCGACGATTAGCGGGGGATCCCTCCTACGAGCAGTTCTTC	CASSRRLAGDPSYEQFF
TRBD1	-	TRBJ1-3	TRBV20-1	TGCAGTGCTAGAGATCCTACCGCCGGGACAGGGGACACCATATATTTT	CSARDPTAGTGDTIYF
TRBD1	few	TRBJ1-2	TRBV7-2	TGTGCCAGCAGCTTAGCGGAGGGGGCGGACTATGGCTACACCTTC	CASSLAEGADYGYTF
-	few	TRBJ1-5	TRBV20-1	TGCAGTGCTAGAGGTGGGGGGCAGACGCTTCCAAATCAGCCCCAGCATTTT	CSARGGGQTLPNQPQHF
TRBD2	many	TRBJ2-3	TRBV6-2/TRBV6-3	TGTGCCAGCACCCCAACTAGCGGGGGGGCAGATACGCAGTATTTT	CASTPTSGGADTQYF
TRBD1	-	TRBJ1-1	TRBV12-3/TRBV12-4	TGTGCCAGCAGGCGAGACAGGGAGAGGGCTGAAGCTTTCTTT	CASRRDRERAEAFF
TRBD2	many	TRBJ2-1	TRBV5-1	TGCGCCAGCAGCCTTACTAGCGGGGGTGGGAATGAGCAGTTCTTC	CASSLTSGGGNEQFF
-	many	TRBJ2-7	TRBV4-1	TGCGCCAGCCGATCAGTATTTCCCTACGAGCAGTACTTC	CASRSVFPYEQYF
TRBD1	-	TRBJ2-1	TRBV20-1	TGCGGTGCTGCGACAGGGGGGCGGCTCTACAATGAGCAGTTCTTC	CGAATGGRLYNEQFF
-	few	TRBJ2-2	TRBV4-2	TGTGCCAGCAGCCAAGATACGTCGGGGCGTAACACCGGGGAGCTGTTTTTT	CASSQDTSGRNTGELFF
TRBD1	-	TRBJ1-6	TRBV28	TGTGCCAGCAGACCTCAGGGACAGGGGGATTCACCCCTCCACTTT	CASRPQGQGDSPLHF
-	few	TRBJ1-4	TRBV10-3	TGTGCCATCAGTTACGGCAGAACTAATGAAAAACTGTTTTTT	CAISYGRTNEKLFF
TRBD1	few	TRBJ1-2	TRBV24-1	TGTGCCACCAGTGACCCGGACAGGGGCGCCCAGGGGTATGGCTACACCTTC	CATSDPDRGAQGYGYTF
-	-	TRBJ1-4	TRBV28	TGTGCCAGCGGCGGGGGGGACGTTGAAAAACTGTTTTTT	CASGGGDVEKLFF
TRBD1	-	TRBJ2-7	TRBV13	TGTGCCAGCAGCTACGGGGACAGGTCCTACGAGCAGTACTTC	CASSYGDRSYEQYF
-	-	TRBJ1-2	TRBV4-3	TGCGCCAGCAGCCAAGGTTTGGGGAACTATGGCTACACCTTC	CASSQGLGNYGYTF
-	many	TRBJ2-7	TRBV7-9	TGTGCCAGCAGCCCCTACAAGGACCACGAGCAGTACTTC	CASSPYKDHEQYF
TRBD2	few	TRBJ2-3	TRBV15	TGTGCCACCAGCACGGGAAGCGGGGCCCCCGGAGATACGCAGTATTTT	CATSTGSGAPGDTQYF
-	few	TRBJ2-5	TRBV27	TGTGCCAGCAGCCCAGACGGGATCGAGACCCAGTACTTC	CASSPDGIETQYF
TRBD2	few	TRBJ2-3	TRBV7-2	TGTGCCAGCAGCGACAAGATTATAGCGGGGAACACAGATACGCAGTATTTT	CASSDKIIAGNTDTQYF
-	-	TRBJ1-1	TRBV4-3	TGCGCCAGCAGCCAAGATGGTGGATTGAGGGGCGGTTTCTTT	CASSQDGGLRGGFF
-	-	TRBJ2-7	TRBV7-8	TGTGCCAGCAGCTTAGGGGAACGGACCCGGAGGCTCTACGAGCAGTACTTC	CASSLGERTRRLYEQYF
-	few	TRBJ1-2	TRBV5-4	TGTGCCAGCAGCTTGACTTGGGGGAATTATGGCTACCACTTC	CASSLTWGNYGYHF
-	many	TRBJ2-7	TRBV7-2	TGTGCCAGCAGCTTAGTGGGTGCTTTCTACGAGCAGTACTTC	CASSLVGAFYEQYF
-	-	TRBJ2-1	TRBV28	TGTGCCAGCACAGACGTCGGGGACTCTAACAATGAGCAGTTCTTC	CASTDVGDSNNEQFF
TRBD2	-	TRBJ2-3	TRBV20-1	TGCAGTGCTAGATATGGGACTAGCGGGGGTTCTGCGCAGTATTTT	CSARYGTSGGSAQYF
-	-	TRBJ2-1	TRBV5-1	TGCGCCAGCAGCTTGACGGATGAAGCCTACAATGAGCAGTTCTTC	CASSLTDEAYNEQFF
TRBD1	-	TRBJ1-2	TRBV5-5	TGTGCCAGCAGCTTGGAGGTGGACAGGGGATTCTATGGCTACACCTTC	CASSLEVDRGFYGYTF
TRBD1	-	TRBJ2-3	TRBV29-1	TGCAGCGTCACCGGGACAGCTCTTCAAGATACGCAGTATTTT	CSVTGTALQDTQYF
TRBD2	-	TRBJ2-3	TRBV20-1	TGCAGTGCTAGCTCCAGCGGGAGGGCCGCAGATACGCAGTATTTT	CSASSSGRAADTQYF
TRBD1	few	TRBJ1-4	TRBV5-1	TGCGCCAGCAGCTCGGACAGGGCACGCACTAATGAAAAACTGTTTTTT	CASSSDRARTNEKLFF
TRBD1	-	TRBJ2-2	TRBV19	TGTGCCAGTAGTACGGACCAGGGGGCGACCGGGGAGCTGTTTTTT	CASSTDQGATGELFF